This T cell receptor beta chain stems from a study of blood T cell repertoires in COVID-19. Turning to the study itself: Sources were T cells, B-cell-depleted T cells, or PBMCs; the material itself was cDNA or gDNA.

Authors' methods: Amplification from reference gene primers served as the basis for estimated nucleated cell counts. The table came from immunoSEQ multiplex PCR; TCRdb's copy has only in-frame clones and leaves some out. V and J calls and clone size are those listed in that table; D and trimming were worked out from the DNA. The sample includes approximately 120,000 clones, 80% to 90% of them seen just once. The germline V gene has CDR1 MGHDK and CDR2 SYGVNS. The CDR3 runs to 15 residues. The V end was cut by 3 bases, the J end by 1 base, with 7 bases between. The material sequenced was peripheral blood. This TCR was recovered from a human donor in a cohort sampled during active COVID-19. The V and J genes are TRBV25-1 and TRBJ2-6; D gene ambiguous. CDR3 loop: CASSEAPSGANVLTF. The CDR3 DNA reads TGTGCCAGCAGTGAGGCCCCTTCTGGGGCCAACGTCCTGACTTTC.